Listed below are T cell receptor beta chains from one sample, sequenced in a study of OX40 agonist ivuxolimab in advanced cancers. TCRdb keeps only in-frame clones here, not all; method: immunoSEQ multiplex PCR. The sample lists roughly 15,000 clones, about 88% occurring once. The sequenced sample was CD4+ or CD8+ T cells sorted from blood, obtained in a trial of the OX40 agonist ivuxolimab. Source of these receptors: an adult with an advanced solid tumor such as melanoma, head and neck, liver or kidney cancer. Each CDR3 is given with its conserved first and last residue. Fields, in order: J gene, D gene, clone size, V gene, CDR3 protein, CDR3 DNA. D genes are given only for firm matches. Clone size is stated in some rows and not others, as once, few, many or a class when expanded.

J: TRBJ2-7; D: TRBD1; size: -; V: TRBV4-3; CDR3: CASSHSTGGNYEQYF; DNA: TGCGCCAGCAGCCACTCGACAGGGGGAAACTACGAGCAGTACTTC
J: TRBJ2-1; D: TRBD2; size: -; V: TRBV11-2; CDR3: CASSLGGLGNYNEQFF; DNA: TGTGCCAGCAGCTTAGGGGGACTAGGAAACTACAATGAGCAGTTCTTC
J: TRBJ2-7; D: -; size: -; V: TRBV7-1; CDR3: CASSLRGARAYEQYF; DNA: TGTGCCAGCAGCTTACGGGGGGCCAGGGCCTACGAGCAGTACTTC
J: TRBJ2-3; D: TRBD2; size: -; V: TRBV14; CDR3: CASSPWTSLDTQYF; DNA: TGTGCCAGCAGCCCGTGGACTAGCCTAGATACGCAGTATTTT
J: TRBJ2-1; D: TRBD2; size: -; V: TRBV10-2; CDR3: CASRAGANNEQFF; DNA: TGCGCCAGCAGGGCGGGAGCCAACAATGAGCAGTTCTTC
J: TRBJ1-2; D: -; size: -; V: TRBV4-3; CDR3: CASSQDLSGDYGYTF; DNA: TGCGCCAGCAGCCAAGATTTATCGGGGGACTATGGCTACACCTTC
J: TRBJ2-2; D: -; size: -; V: TRBV10-1; CDR3: CASSPENTGELFF; DNA: TGCGCCAGCAGCCCAGAGAACACCGGGGAGCTGTTTTTT
J: TRBJ2-7; D: -; size: -; V: TRBV4-3; CDR3: CASSQAQRSSYEQYF; DNA: TGCGCCAGCAGCCAAGCACAGAGGAGCTCCTACGAGCAGTACTTC
J: TRBJ2-5; D: TRBD1; size: -; V: TRBV6-5; CDR3: CATATGGRETQYF; DNA: TGTGCCACCGCGACAGGGGGCAGAGAGACCCAGTACTTC
J: TRBJ2-7; D: TRBD1; size: -; V: TRBV5-6; CDR3: CASSLVGTGVSYEQYF; DNA: TGTGCCAGCAGCTTGGTCGGGACAGGGGTATCCTACGAGCAGTACTTC
J: TRBJ2-5; D: TRBD2; size: -; V: TRBV6-5; CDR3: CASSLAGGWETQYF; DNA: TGTGCCAGCAGTTTAGCGGGGGGCTGGGAGACCCAGTACTTC
J: TRBJ2-7; D: -; size: -; V: TRBV4-2; CDR3: CASSTGLGYEQYF; DNA: TGTGCCAGCAGTACAGGGCTAGGGTACGAGCAGTACTTC
J: TRBJ2-3; D: -; size: -; V: TRBV27; CDR3: CASSPHPDTQYF; DNA: TGTGCCAGCAGCCCCCACCCAGATACGCAGTATTTT
J: TRBJ2-7; D: TRBD2; size: -; V: TRBV9; CDR3: CASSPPGGPNYEQYF; DNA: TGTGCCAGCAGCCCCCCGGGAGGGCCGAACTACGAGCAGTACTTC
J: TRBJ2-2; D: -; size: once; V: TRBV7-9; CDR3: CASSLTLGELFF; DNA: TGTGCCAGCAGCTTAACCCTCGGGGAGCTGTTTTTT
J: TRBJ1-1; D: -; size: -; V: TRBV9; CDR3: CASSVGLGRDTEAFF; DNA: TGTGCCAGCAGCGTAGGGCTGGGCAGGGACACTGAAGCTTTCTTT
J: TRBJ2-2; D: -; size: -; V: TRBV5-6; CDR3: CASSLIDVTGELFF; DNA: TGTGCCAGCAGCTTGATCGATGTTACCGGGGAGCTGTTTTTT
J: TRBJ2-7; D: -; size: -; V: TRBV27; CDR3: CASSLSIGYEQYF; DNA: TGTGCCAGCAGTTTATCGATCGGCTACGAGCAGTACTTC
J: TRBJ2-7; D: TRBD2; size: -; V: TRBV5-1; CDR3: CASSLELAGDLREQYF; DNA: TGCGCCAGCAGCTTGGAACTAGCGGGAGACCTCCGCGAGCAGTACTTC
J: TRBJ2-1; D: TRBD2; size: -; V: TRBV13; CDR3: CASSSGLAGKNEQFF; DNA: TGTGCCAGCAGTTCGGGACTAGCGGGTAAAAATGAGCAGTTCTTC
J: TRBJ1-4; D: -; size: -; V: TRBV5-5; CDR3: CASSLIRSTNEKLFF; DNA: TGTGCCAGCAGCTTGATTCGATCAACTAATGAAAAACTGTTTTTT
J: TRBJ2-7; D: -; size: -; V: TRBV6-5; CDR3: CASSEDTATYEQYF; DNA: TGTGCCAGCAGTGAAGACACCGCCACCTACGAGCAGTACTTC
J: TRBJ1-5; D: TRBD1; size: -; V: TRBV27; CDR3: CASSLIGQDSQPQHF; DNA: TGTGCCAGCAGTTTAATAGGACAGGATAGTCAGCCCCAGCATTTT
J: TRBJ2-1; D: TRBD2; size: medium-sized; V: TRBV11-2; CDR3: CASSLGLAGEGFF; DNA: TGTGCCAGCAGCTTAGGACTAGCGGGGGAGGGGTTCTTC
J: TRBJ2-5; D: TRBD1; size: -; V: TRBV28; CDR3: CASSLSPWDRQETQYF; DNA: TGTGCCAGCAGTTTATCCCCCTGGGACAGACAAGAGACCCAGTACTTC
J: TRBJ2-1; D: TRBD2; size: -; V: TRBV9; CDR3: CASSVGVSGRNNEQFF; DNA: TGTGCCAGCAGCGTAGGGGTTAGCGGGAGAAACAATGAGCAGTTCTTC
J: TRBJ2-7; D: TRBD1; size: few; V: TRBV30; CDR3: CAWSAKGQPYEQYF; DNA: TGTGCCTGGAGCGCGAAGGGACAGCCTTACGAGCAGTACTTC
J: TRBJ2-7; D: -; size: -; V: TRBV18; CDR3: CASSPLGGSSYEQYF; DNA: TGTGCCAGCTCACCCCTCGGGGGAAGCTCCTACGAGCAGTACTTC
J: TRBJ1-4; D: -; size: -; V: TRBV19; CDR3: CASMFDRTNEKLFF; DNA: TGTGCCAGTATGTTTGATCGGACTAATGAAAAACTGTTTTTT
J: TRBJ2-1; D: TRBD2; size: -; V: TRBV27; CDR3: CASSSSGSSYNEQFF; DNA: TGTGCCAGCAGCTCTAGCGGGAGCTCCTACAATGAGCAGTTCTTC
J: TRBJ1-1; D: -; size: -; V: TRBV4-3; CDR3: CASSWGGTTEAFF; DNA: TGCGCCAGCAGCTGGGGGGGGACCACTGAAGCTTTCTTT
J: TRBJ1-1; D: TRBD1; size: -; V: TRBV11-3; CDR3: CASSRSRGGRNTEAFF; DNA: TGTGCCAGCAGCCGGTCCAGGGGGGGAAGGAACACTGAAGCTTTCTTT
J: TRBJ2-7; D: TRBD1; size: -; V: TRBV5-4; CDR3: CASSPGQGDYEQYF; DNA: TGTGCCAGCAGCCCGGGACAGGGGGACTACGAGCAGTACTTC
J: TRBJ1-2; D: -; size: -; V: TRBV14; CDR3: CASRGHPGGYTF; DNA: TGTGCCAGCAGGGGACACCCGGGTGGCTACACCTTC
J: TRBJ2-3; D: -; size: -; V: TRBV4-2; CDR3: CASSLGGSTDTQYF; DNA: TGTGCCAGCAGCCTTGGAGGTTCCACAGATACGCAGTATTTT
J: TRBJ1-2; D: -; size: -; V: TRBV5-4; CDR3: CASSPGHNYGYTF; DNA: TGTGCCAGCAGCCCGGGACACAACTATGGCTACACCTTC
J: TRBJ2-5; D: -; size: -; V: TRBV5-1; CDR3: CASSLEGRGTQYF; DNA: TGCGCCAGCAGCTTGGAGGGGCGCGGGACCCAGTACTTC
J: TRBJ1-6; D: TRBD1; size: -; V: TRBV6-5; CDR3: CASSYNRGQYNSPLHF; DNA: TGTGCCAGCAGTTACAACAGGGGGCAGTATAATTCACCCCTCCACTTT
J: TRBJ2-7; D: -; size: -; V: TRBV7-2; CDR3: CASSLAGATYEQYF; DNA: TGTGCCAGCAGCTTAGCGGGGGCTACCTACGAGCAGTACTTC
J: TRBJ2-3; D: -; size: -; V: TRBV13; CDR3: CASSLWRGRTDTQYF; DNA: TGTGCCAGCAGCTTATGGAGGGGGCGCACAGATACGCAGTATTTT
J: TRBJ1-1; D: TRBD1; size: -; V: TRBV5-5; CDR3: CASSLEGGGTEAFF; DNA: TGTGCCAGCAGCTTGGAAGGGGGCGGGACTGAAGCTTTCTTT
J: TRBJ1-1; D: -; size: -; V: TRBV11-2; CDR3: CASSYGGNTEAFF; DNA: TGTGCCAGCAGCTATGGGGGTAACACTGAAGCTTTCTTT
J: TRBJ2-1; D: -; size: -; V: TRBV4-2; CDR3: CASSTSSRDNEQFF; DNA: TGTGCCAGCAGCACCTCTAGCCGGGACAATGAGCAGTTCTTC
J: TRBJ2-4; D: -; size: -; V: TRBV6-5; CDR3: CASSYSLAKNIQYF; DNA: TGTGCCAGCAGTTACTCGTTAGCCAAAAACATTCAGTACTTC
J: TRBJ1-2; D: -; size: -; V: TRBV4-1; CDR3: CASSQDPEIQYGYTF; DNA: TGCGCCAGCAGCCAAGATCCGGAGATACAATATGGCTACACCTTC
J: TRBJ1-3; D: -; size: -; V: TRBV10-3; CDR3: CAITSPGSGNTIYF; DNA: TGTGCCATCACCTCACCAGGCTCTGGAAACACCATATATTTT
J: TRBJ2-7; D: TRBD2; size: -; V: TRBV4-1; CDR3: CASSQVALAGGYEQYF; DNA: TGCGCCAGCAGCCAAGTGGCGCTAGCGGGAGGCTACGAGCAGTACTTC
J: TRBJ2-3; D: -; size: -; V: TRBV27; CDR3: CASSLSGAGTDTQYF; DNA: TGTGCCAGCAGTTTATCGGGGGCGGGTACAGATACGCAGTATTTT
J: TRBJ2-7; D: -; size: -; V: TRBV29-1; CDR3: CSLPFYEQYF; DNA: TGCAGTCTGCCGTTCTACGAGCAGTACTTC
J: TRBJ2-7; D: TRBD1; size: -; V: TRBV19; CDR3: CAASGTGDLYEQYF; DNA: TGTGCCGCCTCCGGGACAGGGGACCTCTACGAGCAGTACTTC
J: TRBJ2-7; D: TRBD2; size: few; V: TRBV7-9; CDR3: CASSPTSGIAYEQYF; DNA: TGTGCCAGCAGCCCGACCAGCGGGATCGCGTACGAGCAGTACTTC
J: TRBJ2-4; D: TRBD2; size: -; V: TRBV10-1; CDR3: CASSELVAGGRTKNIQYF; DNA: TGCGCCAGCAGTGAGTTGGTAGCGGGGGGGCGGACCAAAAACATTCAGTACTTC
J: TRBJ2-7; D: -; size: -; V: TRBV4-3; CDR3: CASSQDGGFSYEQYF; DNA: TGCGCCAGCAGCCAAGATGGGGGCTTCTCCTACGAGCAGTACTTC
J: TRBJ2-6; D: -; size: -; V: TRBV27; CDR3: CASSLTYSSGANVLTF; DNA: TGTGCCAGCAGCCTTACCTATAGCTCTGGGGCCAACGTCCTGACTTTC
J: TRBJ1-1; D: -; size: once; V: TRBV12-5; CDR3: CASGTKDGGNTEAFF; DNA: TGTGCTAGTGGCACAAAGGACGGAGGGAACACTGAAGCTTTCTTT
J: TRBJ1-1; D: TRBD1; size: once; V: TRBV10-3; CDR3: CAIREEDRANTEAFF; DNA: TGTGCCATCAGGGAGGAGGACAGGGCTAACACTGAAGCTTTCTTT
J: TRBJ2-1; D: TRBD2; size: -; V: TRBV19; CDR3: CACRGGNQQFF; DNA: TGTGCCTGTCGGGGGGGGAATCAGCAGTTCTTC